This is a list of T cell receptor beta chains from one sample in a study of PD-1 blockade in classical Hodgkin lymphoma. TCRdb's table, derived via immunoSEQ multiplex PCR, lists solely in-frame clones and lacks some. The data contain about 93,000 clones, over 75% of them seen just once; the ten biggest clones take up 8% to 9.5%. The specimen was peripheral blood mononuclear cells (PBMCs), collected before the fourth cycle of nivolumab. The receptors come from a human donor with classical Hodgkin lymphoma. Both conserved end residues are part of each CDR3.

V: TRBV2
J: TRBJ1-3
CDR3: CASSQGFPYSGNTIYF

V: TRBV9
J: TRBJ2-2
CDR3: CASSESGRRITGELFF

V: TRBV7-3
J: TRBJ2-1
CDR3: CASSFDSNEQFF

V: TRBV6-6
J: TRBJ1-1
CDR3: CASSYGNRRNTEAFF

V: TRBV6-5
J: TRBJ2-1
CDR3: CASSYSPENPSNEQFF

V: TRBV7-9
J: TRBJ2-5
CDR3: CASSLVSTQETQYF

V: TRBV6-6
J: TRBJ2-7
CDR3: CASRRQGYEQYF

V: TRBV2
J: TRBJ2-6
CDR3: CASSADRAGANVLTF

V: TRBV28
J: TRBJ2-2
CDR3: CASSTPGLAGVDTGELFF

V: TRBV9
J: TRBJ1-4
CDR3: CASSAPGGEDEKLFF

V: TRBV23-1
J: TRBJ2-5
CDR3: CASSPPGQGFSRDQETQYF

V: TRBV5-4
J: TRBJ2-2
CDR3: CASSFPDSFTGELFF

V: TRBV7-8
J: TRBJ1-1
CDR3: CASSLVAGVHTEAFF

V: TRBV12-2
J: TRBJ1-1
CDR3: CASRQTGPAWNTEAFF

V: TRBV6-6
J: TRBJ1-5
CDR3: CASMQGNQPQHF

V: TRBV7-9
J: TRBJ2-7
CDR3: CASAPGTSYEQYF

V: TRBV18
J: TRBJ2-7
CDR3: CASSPPAGPYEQYF

V: TRBV19
J: TRBJ2-7
CDR3: CASGSGSFYEQYF

V: TRBV9
J: TRBJ1-2
CDR3: CASSMTRDSLGYTF

V: TRBV6-5
J: TRBJ1-2
CDR3: CASTTGGSGYGYTF

V: TRBV5-4
J: TRBJ2-2
CDR3: CASSLGQTGELFF

V: TRBV7-9
J: TRBJ1-1
CDR3: CASSLDRGEAFF

V: TRBV5-4
J: TRBJ1-2
CDR3: CASSSPPGTSEGYTF

V: TRBV19
J: TRBJ1-5
CDR3: CASSLDRDQPQHF

V: TRBV19
J: TRBJ1-5
CDR3: CASSIGGYQPQHF

V: TRBV29-1
J: TRBJ1-2
CDR3: CSVVRQGLDYGYTF

V: TRBV4-1
J: TRBJ2-7
CDR3: CASSQGDRVSYEQYF

V: TRBV20-1
J: TRBJ2-7
CDR3: CSAEQGDEQYF

V: TRBV9
J: TRBJ2-1
CDR3: CASSVGPSGGGEQFF

V: TRBV19
J: TRBJ1-1
CDR3: CASSSYRRRRTEAFF